Each of the 10 T cell receptor beta chains below was sequenced from the same sample in a study of T cells in tumors after PD-1 blockade. Method: immunoSEQ multiplex PCR; TCRdb's copy keeps in-frame clones and lacks some. The sample contains roughly 20,000 clones, over 75% of which appear only once. Sequenced here: PBMCs, sampled after anti-PD-1 therapy. The receptors derive from a human donor with advanced basal cell or squamous cell carcinoma (not recorded which).

The V gene is TRBV7-8, the J gene TRBJ2-3, with a tentative D call TRBD1 (6 bases). Germline CDR1 SGHVS, CDR2 FQNEAQ. The CDR3 covers 16 residues. The V end was cut by 4 bases, the J end by 0 bases, with 14 bases between. Here the CDR3 reads CASSSREGVSTDTQYF. CDR3 sequence (DNA): TGTGCCAGCAGCTCTCGAGAGGGGGTAAGCACAGATACGCAGTATTTT.

By share, this clone ranks as medium-sized. The chain uses TRBV19 and TRBJ1-2; the D is unclear. The CDR3 is made up of 13 amino acids. The germline V gene has CDR1 LNHDA and CDR2 SQIVND (reference sequence). V shed 3 bases and J shed 4 bases, with 9 bases lying between them. The CDR3 reads CASSIVPVYGYTF. The CDR3, as DNA: TGTGCCAGTAGTATTGTCCCAGTCTATGGCTACACCTTC.

The J gene is TRBJ2-7, the V gene TRBV7-3; D call uncertain. The CDR3 is made up of 13 amino acids. CDR1 SGHTA and CDR2 FQGTGA come from the germline V gene. Trimming pared 4 bases from V and 7 bases from J, leaving 14 bases between. The CDR3 DNA sequence: TGTGCCAGCAGCTCCCAGATTGGTGCGGAGCAGTACTTC. It is translated as CASSSQIGAEQYF.

The genes are TRBV7-8 and TRBJ1-4; 7 nucleotides match TRBD1. Trimming cost V 2 bases and J 4 bases; bases outside gene matches: 7. The CDR3 sequence is 16 residues long. Germline V gene data show CDR1 as SGHVS and CDR2 as FQNEAQ. This CDR3 reads CASSLRQGGVNEKLFF. CDR3 nucleotide sequence: TGTGCCAGCAGCTTACGACAGGGCGGGGTTAATGAAAAACTGTTTTTT.

The chain uses TRBV7-9 and TRBJ2-2; 7 bases are a match to TRBD2. The CDR3 sequence is 13 residues long. Germline V gives CDR1 SEHNR, CDR2 FQNEAQ (reference sequence). V shed 11 bases and J 5 bases; nucleotides not matched to a gene: 8. The CDR3 region has the DNA TGTGCCGGTGGCGGGAGAGATACCGGGGAGCTGTTTTTT. Protein product: CAGGGRDTGELFF.

The chain recombines TRBV5-1 with TRBJ1-2, with TRBD1 matching 7 bases. The ends lost 4 bases at V and 5 bases at J; junction bases unmatched: 14. From germline, CDR1 is SGHRS and CDR2 YFSETQ. This CDR3 has 16 residues. CDR3 in amino acids: CASSPETGVYIYGYTF. CDR3 DNA sequence: TGCGCCAGCAGCCCTGAAACAGGGGTTTACATTTATGGCTACACCTTC. Full variable domain (missing parts from reference TRBV5-1 and TRBJ1-2): KAGVTQTPRYLIKTRGQQVTLSCSPISGHRSVSWYQQTPGQGLQFLFEYFSETQRNKGNFPGRFSGRQFSNSRSEMNVSTLELGDSALYLCASSPETGVYIYGYTFGSGTRLTVV.

This rearrangement joins TRBV5-8 to TRBJ1-4, with 8 bases that match TRBD1. Germline loops: CDR1 SGHTS, CDR2 YDEGEE. The CDR3 sequence is 17 residues long. J was trimmed by 5 bases and V by 4 bases; bases with no gene match: 13. CDR3 protein: CASSQWTGFETNEKLFF. Here the CDR3 DNA reads TGTGCCAGCAGCCAATGGACAGGGTTTGAGACGAATGAAAAACTGTTTTTT.

This chain's CDR3 is CASTSTNTGELFF. The DNA for the CDR3 is TGTGCCAGCACTAGTACGAACACCGGGGAGCTGTTTTTT. The chain uses TRBV9 and TRBJ2-2; D remains unclear. Trimming shortened V by 6 bases and J by 0 bases, and 6 bases separated the two germline ends. This CDR3 is built from 13 residues. Germline-derived CDR1 and CDR2 are SGDLS and YYNGEE.

The chain combines TRBV6-2 or TRBV6-3 with TRBJ2-1; 12 nucleotides line up with TRBD2. The trim removed 6 bases at V and 8 bases at J, leaving 17 bases unmatched. This CDR3 has 18 amino acids. Germline CDR1 is MNHEY and CDR2 is SVGEGT. CDR3 loop: CASSPRVLSSGRVHEQFF. CDR3 bases: TGTGCCAGCAGCCCTAGGGTCTTATCTAGCGGGAGGGTCCATGAGCAGTTCTTC.

The rearrangement links TRBV19 to TRBJ1-2, with D possibly matching TRBD1 (5 bases). CDR1 and CDR2 from the germline V gene are LNHDA and SQIVND (reference sequence). The CDR3 consists of 14 residues. Deletions cut 4 bases from V and 6 bases from J, with 15 bases between. CDR3 coding DNA: TGTGCCAGTAGTACCCAGGGAGGAGCCCATGGCTACACCTTC. This gives the protein CASSTQGGAHGYTF.